The clone carrying this T cell receptor beta chain was picked up many times. Its specificity is unknown. The CDR3 covers 16 residues. Everyone who donated was a Caucasian adult who lived in Nashville, Tennessee. This entry belongs to a study of shared clonotypes between healthy human individuals. Study outcomes and limitations: The genetic and exposure-history diversity represented was limited by few donors. In general, naive subsets displayed greater estimated richness than memory subsets did.

Sorted subsets were amplified in replicate PCRs using approximately 0.2 ug DNA, tens of thousands of T cell genomes. Clones were read by immunoSEQ multiplex PCR, and TCRdb kept only the in-frame ones, dropping some. Here the sample spans approximately 1,000,000 clones, roughly 77% being singletons. The V gene is TRBV22-1, the J gene TRBJ2-3; whether TRBD2, the table's D call, matches the DNA was not checked. TRBV22-1 is classified as a pseudogene. The sequencing input was memory CD4+ T cells from PBMCs. Stated subset: CD45RA-negative fraction. The sequence was collected from a man aged 18 to 29 in good health. Some clones in this sample may be carry-over from other donors' samples. The CDR3 is CPGSASGLPVGDTQYF. For the CDR3, the DNA is TGTCCTGGGAGCGCCTCGGGACTACCTGTTGGAGATACGCAGTATTTT.